This T cell receptor beta chain came from a study of T cells in Graves' hyperthyroidism and ophthalmopathy. Using less than 12 ml of fresh peripheral blood, PBMCs were prepared. Researchers amplified the TCR beta CDR3 regions from RNA transcripts. First-round RT-PCR targeting the TCR CDR3 was performed with the HTBI primer set. TCRdb re-called the multiplex PCR reads with MiXCR, one entry per CDR3 protein. The repertoire has hundreds of thousands of distinct CDR3 sequences, approximately 16% of them found once; the top ten carry around 3.5%. Study-wide results and caveats: A 13 V-J model separated ophthalmopathy from stable hyperthyroidism.

As to this clonotype: Its target is unknown. Given a much more abundant clone one base away, this may be a read error.

This receptor was identified in a woman in her forties with Graves' ophthalmopathy. The material sequenced was blood.

The CDR3 sequence is CVSRLAGNYEQYF. The DNA of the CDR3 is TGTGTCAGCAGACTAGCGGGGAACTACGAGCAGTACTTC. J is TRBJ2-7 and V is TRBV2; TRBD2 matches at 11 bases. Per the germline V gene, CDR1 is SNHLY and CDR2 is FYNNEI. This CDR3 has 13 amino acids. The full variable domain, its missing parts supplied by reference TRBV2 and TRBJ2-7, is EPEVTQTPSHQVTQMGQEVILRCVPISNHLYFYWYRQILGQKVEFLVSFYNNEISEKSEIFDDQFSVERPDGSNFTLKIRSTKLEDSAMYFCVSRLAGNYEQYFGPGTRLTVT.